This T cell receptor (beta chain) was identified in a study of OX40 agonist ivuxolimab in advanced cancers. The CDR3 is made up of 15 amino acids. Germline CDR1 MNHNS, CDR2 SASEGT. V lost 5 bases to trimming and J lost 6 bases, with 16 bases between them. Generated by immunoSEQ multiplex PCR, the TCRdb table keeps only in-frame clones and is missing some. The repertoire has about 83,000 clones, about 90% of them found once; the top ten carry approximately 8%. The specimen was CD4+ or CD8+ T cells sorted from blood, collected in a trial of the OX40 agonist ivuxolimab. This TCR was sampled from an adult with an advanced solid tumor such as melanoma, head and neck, liver or kidney cancer. J is TRBJ2-2 and V is TRBV6-1; D is perhaps TRBD1 or TRBD2 (6 bases each). CDR3 amino acids: CASSLNSGDSGELFF. Here the CDR3 DNA reads TGTGCCAGCAGTCTAAACTCAGGGGACTCCGGGGAGCTGTTTTTT.